This TCR beta chain was retrieved from a study of OX40 agonist ivuxolimab in advanced cancers. Only in-frame clones appear in the TCRdb table, and some are missing; sequencing was by immunoSEQ multiplex PCR. The sample has 60,000 or so clones; roughly 89% are singletons. This CDR3 comprises 18 residues. Germline loops: CDR1 SGDLS, CDR2 YYNGEE. V shed 3 bases, J shed 0 bases, and the junction held 10 bases outside the gene matches. The chain has TRBV9 and TRBJ2-2, with 8 nucleotides matching TRBD1. This TCR came from an adult with an advanced solid tumor such as melanoma, head and neck, liver or kidney cancer. Sequenced material: CD4+ or CD8+ T cells sorted from blood, taken in a trial of the OX40 agonist ivuxolimab. CDR3: CASSDYPRDRSNTGELFF. In DNA, the CDR3 is TGTGCCAGCAGCGACTACCCGAGGGACAGGTCGAACACCGGGGAGCTGTTTTTT.